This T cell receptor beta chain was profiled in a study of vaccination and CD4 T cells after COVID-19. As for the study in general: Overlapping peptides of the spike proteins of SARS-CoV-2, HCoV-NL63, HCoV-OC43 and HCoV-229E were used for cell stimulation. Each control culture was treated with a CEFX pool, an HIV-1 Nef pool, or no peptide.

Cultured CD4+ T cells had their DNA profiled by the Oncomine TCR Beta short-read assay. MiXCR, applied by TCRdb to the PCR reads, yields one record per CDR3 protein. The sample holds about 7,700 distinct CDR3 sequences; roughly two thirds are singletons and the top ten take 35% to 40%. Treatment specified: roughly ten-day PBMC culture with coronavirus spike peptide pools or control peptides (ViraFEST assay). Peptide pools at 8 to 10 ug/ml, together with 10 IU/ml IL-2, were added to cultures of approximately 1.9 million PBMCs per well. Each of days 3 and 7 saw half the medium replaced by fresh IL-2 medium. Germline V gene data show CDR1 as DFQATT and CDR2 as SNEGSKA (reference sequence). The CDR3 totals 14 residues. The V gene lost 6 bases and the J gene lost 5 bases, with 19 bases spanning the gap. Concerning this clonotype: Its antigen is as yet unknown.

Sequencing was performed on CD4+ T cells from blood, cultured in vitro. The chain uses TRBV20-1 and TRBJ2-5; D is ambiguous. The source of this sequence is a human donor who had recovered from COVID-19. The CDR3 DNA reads TGCAGTGCCGAATATGGTGCAGTTATGGAGACCCAGTACTTC. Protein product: CSAEYGAVMETQYF.